This T cell receptor beta chain was obtained from a study of Graves' ophthalmopathy and Graves' hyperthyroidism. Study details: Pretreatment peripheral blood was obtained at initial diagnosis. Study results and limitations: Prediction of ophthalmopathy progression reached about 71% sensitivity and around 72% specificity. Most thyroid clonotypes with frequency above 0.001 were detected in blood too. Ophthalmopathy and stable hyperthyroidism were discriminated by a 13-signature model, with about 90% sensitivity and 81.08% specificity.

As regards this clonotype: Its antigen is currently unknown. With a much larger clone just one base away, this may be a read error.

Using RNA transcripts, the TCR beta CDR3 regions were amplified. The library came from an HTBI-primed first-round RT-PCR and a second-round multiplex PCR. MiXCR, run by TCRdb on the multiplex PCR reads, gives a single entry per CDR3 protein. The sample has 600,000 to 950,000 distinct CDR3 sequences; 40% are singletons. The germline V gene encodes CDR1 SEHNR and CDR2 FQNEAQ (reference sequence). The CDR3 spans 15 residues. V is TRBV7-9 and J is TRBJ2-2; D ambiguous. This TCR derives from an adult man with Graves' ophthalmopathy. Sample: peripheral blood. The CDR3 DNA reads as TGTACCAGCAGCTTAGTGCCCCCCCCCGGCGGGGAGCTGTTTTTT. Encoded protein: CTSSLVPPPGGELFF.